This T cell receptor (beta chain) is drawn from a study of T cells in localized non-small cell lung cancer. Notes on the study in general: A median of around 60 clones ranked among the top 100 in tumor appeared in adjacent lung.

The ends were cut back, 1 base at V and 5 bases at J, with 7 bases in the middle. The CDR3 length is 13 residues. From germline, CDR1 is SGDLS and CDR2 YYNGEE. This clone is labeled as medium-sized. Its target is not known. Assay: immunoSEQ multiplex PCR; the TCRdb copy retains only in-frame clones and omits some. Of more than 2,000 clones listed, around a fifth are singletons. The source is a man between 40 and 75 years old with stage I squamous cell lung carcinoma. The genes are TRBV9 and TRBJ2-1; D unclear. The specimen comprised lung tumor tissue, sampled before any cancer treatment. Here the CDR3 reads CASSVSKDNEQFF. CDR3 DNA sequence: TGTGCCAGCAGCGTAAGTAAGGACAATGAGCAGTTCTTC.